These 24 T cell receptor beta chains originate from one sample sequenced in a study of post-analysis software for immune sequencing data. Unique molecular identifiers were built into the TCR beta cDNA libraries. TCRdb called the PCR reads again in MiXCR, with one record for every CDR3 protein. The data contain 350,000 to 450,000 distinct CDR3 sequences, around a third of them singletons. These receptors' targets are unknown. Study-level points and caveats: Elevated frequency relative to controls characterized four or five TRBV segments in patients, TRBV5-6, TRBV5-1 and TRBV20-1 among them.

The sequenced material came from blood. Every receptor here comes from a girl aged 5 to 17 with multiple sclerosis.

This clonotype has more than one count but fewer than ten. The CDR3 loop reads CASSPSPTVTDTQYF. CDR3 nucleotide sequence: TGTGCCAGCAGCCCGTCACCCACCGTGACAGATACGCAGTATTTT. This chain links TRBV7-3 with TRBJ2-3; D not resolved. Trimming left V 5 bases short and J 3 bases short, with 15 bases between. The CDR3 runs to 15 residues. The germline CDR1 and CDR2 sequences are SGHTA and FQGTGA.

For this clonotype: At one end the junction does not follow the germline gene, possibly because of a read error. The V gene is TRBV12-3 or TRBV12-4, the J gene TRBJ1-2; D remains ambiguous. The CDR3 has 13 residues. The CDR3 reads CASSLAGPRGYTF. The CDR3 DNA reads TGTGCCAGCAGTCTAGCAGGCCCCCGGGGCTACACCTTC.

The chain employs TRBV7-9 and TRBJ1-1; D not certain. The germline gives CDR1 SEHNR, CDR2 FQNEAQ (reference sequence). Trimming pared 1 base from V and 0 bases from J, leaving 9 bases between. CDR3 size: 15 residues. The CDR3 DNA reads TGTGCCAGCAGCTTAGGGGTTGGCCTGAACACTGAAGCTTTCTTT. As protein: CASSLGVGLNTEAFF.

On this clonotype: This sequence may be a read error, since a much larger clone differs from it by one base. The V gene is TRBV7-2, the J gene TRBJ1-6; D may be TRBD1 (5 bases). Trimming removed 5 bases from V and 5 bases from J, with 10 bases in between. CDR1 and CDR2 from the germline V gene are SGHTA and FQGNSA. This CDR3 is 14 amino acids long. The CDR3 sequence: CASSADIHNSPLHF. The DNA for the CDR3 is TGTGCCAGCAGCGCGGACATCCATAATTCACCCCTCCACTTT.

This clonotype was observed a handful of times. The CDR3 nucleotides read TGTGCCAGCAGCTTAGGCTTTCAATACGAGCAGTACTTC. Protein product: CASSLGFQYEQYF. The rearrangement joins TRBV7-2 to TRBJ2-7; the D is unclear. CDR3 length: 13 residues. V was trimmed by 1 base and J by 4 bases, leaving 8 bases between them. Germline V gives CDR1 SGHTA, CDR2 FQGNSA.

The genes are TRBV2 and TRBJ2-1; 9 bases align to TRBD2. Germline values: CDR1 SNHLY, CDR2 FYNNEI. The CDR3 is made up of 15 amino acids. Trimming at V came to 11 bases and at J to 8 bases, leaving 16 bases not matched to a gene. CDR3 sequence: CAEGGGASGVDEQFF. The CDR3 coding sequence is TGTGCCGAGGGAGGAGGGGCTAGCGGGGTTGATGAGCAGTTCTTC.

In this sample, this clonotype turned up a few times. V and J are TRBV20-1 and TRBJ1-2; TRBD1 aligns across 7 bases. The germline V gene encodes CDR1 DFQATT and CDR2 SNEGSKA (reference sequence). This CDR3 has 14 residues. The V segment lost 5 bases and the J segment 2 bases; nucleotides outside the gene matches: 8. The DNA of the CDR3 is TGCAGTGCTCGACAGGGTGGGGGGAACTATGGCTACACCTTC. This encodes CSARQGGGNYGYTF.

For the CDR3, the DNA is TGTGCCACCAGCAGAGAATGGGTAGCGGGGGTGGATACAGGGCAGTACTTC. Amino acids: CATSREWVAGVDTGQYF. The chain couples TRBV15 to TRBJ2-5, with 9 bases lining up with TRBD2. Germline-derived CDR1 and CDR2 are LNHNV and YYDKDF (reference sequence). This CDR3 contains 17 residues. The V and J ends lost 0 bases and 11 bases, in that order; junction bases with no gene match: 16.

Of note for this clonotype: This sequence may be a read error, since a much larger clone differs from it by one base. The chain uses TRBV6-5 and TRBJ2-5, with D maybe TRBD1 (6 bases). This CDR3 is built from 14 residues. From germline, CDR1 is MNHEY and CDR2 SVGAGI. CDR3 protein: CASRGRDKQEAQYF. The CDR3 bases are TGTGCCAGCAGGGGCCGGGACAAACAAGAGGCCCAGTACTTC.

The V call is TRBV11-3, the J call TRBJ2-7, with 8 bases that match TRBD1. The J call could be wrong; TRBJ2-5 is a better fit for the DNA end. Germline V gene sequence: CDR1 SGHNT, CDR2 YENEEA. The CDR3 spans 17 residues. The CDR3 nucleotides read TGTGCCAGCAGCTTAGGGACGGGGCAGGGGGCAATGGAGACCCAGTACTTC. This gives the protein CASSLGTGQGAMETQYF.

J is TRBJ2-6 and V is TRBV6-1; maybe TRBD2 (7 bases). Trimming pared 6 bases from V and 2 bases from J, leaving 20 bases between. The CDR3 loop spans 18 amino acids. In germline, CDR1 is MNHNS, CDR2 SASEGT. The CDR3 here is CASSPVWRGGTGANVLTF. CDR3 nucleotide sequence: TGTGCCAGCAGCCCTGTATGGAGGGGGGGAACTGGGGCCAACGTCCTGACTTTC.

The chain employs TRBV7-2 and TRBJ2-7; TRBD1 matches at 10 bases. Trimming at V came to 2 bases and at J to 7 bases, leaving 8 bases not matched to a gene. The CDR3 extends over 15 amino acids. The germline CDR1 and CDR2 sequences are SGHTA and FQGNSA. CDR3 nucleotide sequence: TGTGCCAGCAGCTTACAGGGACAGGGGAAGGGGGAGCAGTACTTC. Encoded protein: CASSLQGQGKGEQYF. Combining the CDR3 with reference TRBV7-2 and TRBJ2-7 gives the whole variable domain GAGVSQSPSNKVTEKGKDVELRCDPISGHTALYWYRQSLGQGLEFLIYFQGNSAPDKSGLPSDRFSAERTGGSVSTLTIQRTQQEDSAVYLCASSLQGQGKGEQYFGPGTRLTVT.

The rearrangement links TRBV4-3 to TRBJ2-2; a weak D match, TRBD2 (6 bases). Germline-derived CDR1 and CDR2 are LGHNA and YSLEER. V dropped 3 bases and J dropped 3 bases, with 8 bases sitting between them. CDR3 length: 14 amino acids. The CDR3 bases are TGCGCCAGCAGCCATGGCGGGGACACCGGGGAGCTGTTTTTT. Residues: CASSHGGDTGELFF.

This chain links TRBV6-5 with TRBJ1-1; D is ambiguous. This CDR3 contains 12 residues. The germline V gene has CDR1 MNHEY and CDR2 SVGAGI. V dropped 3 bases and J dropped 1 base, with 3 bases sitting between them. In nucleotides, the CDR3 is TGTGCCAGCAGTTATCAGAACACTGAAGCTTTCTTT. It translates to CASSYQNTEAFF.

The sample holds a few counts of this clonotype. V gene TRBV6-5 combines with J gene TRBJ1-4; TRBD1 might be the D (6 bases). Germline V CDR1 and CDR2: MNHEY, SVGAGI. Trimming shortened V by 0 bases and J by 8 bases, and 10 bases separated the two germline ends. The CDR3 is 14 amino acids. CDR3 region: CASSYSGGREKLFF. In DNA form, the CDR3 reads TGTGCCAGCAGTTACTCAGGGGGAAGAGAAAAACTGTTTTTT.

This chain uses TRBV6-2 or TRBV6-3 with TRBJ2-1; no clear D gene. V shed 3 bases and J shed 8 bases, with 8 bases lying between them. This CDR3 is 12 amino acids long. Germline CDR1 is MNHEY and CDR2 is SVGEGT. CDR3 DNA sequence: TGTGCCAGCAGTTATTATGGCGATGAGCAGTTCTTC. This sequence encodes CASSYYGDEQFF.

This clonotype was observed a few times. CDR3 sequence: CASSFQTNSYEQYF. For the CDR3, the DNA is TGCGCCAGCAGCTTTCAGACGAACAGCTACGAGCAGTACTTC. The V and J genes are TRBV5-1 and TRBJ2-7; D unresolved. Germline V gene sequence: CDR1 SGHRS, CDR2 YFSETQ. Trimming stripped 2 bases from V and 3 bases from J, with 12 bases between. The CDR3 is made up of 14 amino acids. The whole variable domain, filled in from reference TRBV5-1 and TRBJ2-7, reads KAGVTQTPRYLIKTRGQQVTLSCSPISGHRSVSWYQQTPGQGLQFLFEYFSETQRNKGNFPGRFSGRQFSNSRSEMNVSTLELGDSALYLCASSFQTNSYEQYFGPGTRLTVT.

This clonotype was detected a few times. Here the CDR3 DNA reads TGCGCCAGCAGCCCCCTCGTGATAGCGGGGTCAGGGGATACGCAGTATTTT. Protein product: CASSPLVIAGSGDTQYF. This chain uses TRBV5-1 with TRBJ2-3, with 8 bases aligning to TRBD2. In germline, CDR1 is SGHRS, CDR2 YFSETQ. V shed 4 bases, J shed 6 bases, and the junction held 16 bases outside the gene matches. CDR3 length: 17 amino acids.

The chain recombines TRBV4-2 with TRBJ2-7, with D uncertain. Trimming removed 0 bases from V and 2 bases from J, with 14 bases in between. In germline, CDR1 is LGHNA, CDR2 YNFKEQ. The CDR3 runs 16 residues. CDR3 DNA sequence: TGTGCCAGCAGCCAAGATATTAGTGGCGGTACCTACGAGCAGTACTTC. Protein sequence: CASSQDISGGTYEQYF.

CDR3 loop: CASSYFPGTGAYNEQFF. CDR3 sequence (DNA): TGTGCCAGCAGTTACTTCCCAGGGACAGGGGCCTACAATGAGCAGTTCTTC. V gene TRBV6-5 combines with J gene TRBJ2-1, with 10 bases fitting TRBD1. V was pared by 1 base and J by 2 bases, with 5 bases of the junction left unmatched. Germline V lookup: CDR1 MNHEY, CDR2 SVGAGI. The CDR3 is 17 amino acids.

The chain couples TRBV12-5 to TRBJ2-1; tentative D call: TRBD2 (6 bases). CDR3 length: 17 residues. V was pared by 1 base and J by 0 bases, with 13 bases between. CDR1 is LGHNT and CDR2 is FRNRAP in the germline V gene. Here the CDR3 DNA reads TGTGCTAGTGGTTTGGGGACGGCTAGCGACTCCTACAATGAGCAGTTCTTC. It is translated as CASGLGTASDSYNEQFF.

The V call is TRBV12-3 or TRBV12-4, the J call TRBJ2-1, with 8 bases identical to TRBD1. J gave up 5 bases and V 3 bases, and 6 bases lay outside the gene matches. This CDR3 region has 15 residues. The CDR3 sequence is CASSFRQGPHNEQFF. The CDR3, as DNA: TGTGCCAGCAGTTTCCGACAGGGGCCGCACAATGAGCAGTTCTTC.

This clonotype was found a few times. This chain links TRBV7-9 with TRBJ1-1, with D hard to call. Germline assignment: CDR1 SEHNR and CDR2 FQNEAQ (reference sequence). The V and J ends lost 2 bases and 11 bases respectively, with 12 bases between them. The CDR3 consists of 12 residues. CDR3 coding DNA: TGTGCCAGCAGCTTACACCGTGGACCCGCTTTCTTT. This encodes CASSLHRGPAFF.

The V gene is TRBV12-3 or TRBV12-4, the J gene TRBJ2-4, with 7 bases that match TRBD2. The J call is in doubt because the DNA end fits TRBJ2-7 better. CDR3 length: 12 amino acids. CDR3: CASNGGGYEQYF. CDR3 nucleotides: TGTGCCAGCAACGGCGGGGGCTACGAGCAGTACTTC.